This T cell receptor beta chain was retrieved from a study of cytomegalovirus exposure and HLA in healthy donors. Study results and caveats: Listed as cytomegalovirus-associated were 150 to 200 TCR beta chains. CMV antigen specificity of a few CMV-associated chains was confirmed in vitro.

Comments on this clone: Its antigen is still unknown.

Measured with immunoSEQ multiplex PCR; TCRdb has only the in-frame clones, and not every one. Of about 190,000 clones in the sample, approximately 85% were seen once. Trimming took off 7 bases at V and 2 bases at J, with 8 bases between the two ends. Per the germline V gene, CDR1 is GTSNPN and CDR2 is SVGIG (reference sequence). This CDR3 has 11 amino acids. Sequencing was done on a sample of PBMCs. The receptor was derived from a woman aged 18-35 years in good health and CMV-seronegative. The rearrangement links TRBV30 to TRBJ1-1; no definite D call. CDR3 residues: CAYLRNTEAFF. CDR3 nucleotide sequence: TGTGCCTACCTCAGAAACACTGAAGCTTTCTTT. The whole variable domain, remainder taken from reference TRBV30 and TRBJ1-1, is SQTIHQWPATLVQPVGSPLSLECTVEGTSNPNLYWYRQAAGRGLQLLFYSVGIGQISSEVPQNLSASRPQDRQFILSSKKLLLSDSGFYLCAYLRNTEAFFGQGTRLTVV.